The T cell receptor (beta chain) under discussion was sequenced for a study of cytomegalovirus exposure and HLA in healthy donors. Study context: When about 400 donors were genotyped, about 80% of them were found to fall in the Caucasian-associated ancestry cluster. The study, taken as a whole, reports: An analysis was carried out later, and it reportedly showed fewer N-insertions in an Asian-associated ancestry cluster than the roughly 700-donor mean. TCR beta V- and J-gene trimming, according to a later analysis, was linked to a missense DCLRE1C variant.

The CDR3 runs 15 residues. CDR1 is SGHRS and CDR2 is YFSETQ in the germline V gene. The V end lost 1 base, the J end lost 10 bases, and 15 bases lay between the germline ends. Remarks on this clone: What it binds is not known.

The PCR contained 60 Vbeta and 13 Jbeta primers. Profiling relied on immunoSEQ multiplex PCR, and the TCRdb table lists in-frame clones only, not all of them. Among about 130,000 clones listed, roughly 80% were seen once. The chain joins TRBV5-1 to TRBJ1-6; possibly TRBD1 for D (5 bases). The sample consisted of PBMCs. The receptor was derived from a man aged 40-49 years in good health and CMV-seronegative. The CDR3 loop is CASSLSLGGNSPLHF. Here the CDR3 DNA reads TGCGCCAGCAGCTTGTCATTGGGGGGAAACTCACCCCTCCACTTT.